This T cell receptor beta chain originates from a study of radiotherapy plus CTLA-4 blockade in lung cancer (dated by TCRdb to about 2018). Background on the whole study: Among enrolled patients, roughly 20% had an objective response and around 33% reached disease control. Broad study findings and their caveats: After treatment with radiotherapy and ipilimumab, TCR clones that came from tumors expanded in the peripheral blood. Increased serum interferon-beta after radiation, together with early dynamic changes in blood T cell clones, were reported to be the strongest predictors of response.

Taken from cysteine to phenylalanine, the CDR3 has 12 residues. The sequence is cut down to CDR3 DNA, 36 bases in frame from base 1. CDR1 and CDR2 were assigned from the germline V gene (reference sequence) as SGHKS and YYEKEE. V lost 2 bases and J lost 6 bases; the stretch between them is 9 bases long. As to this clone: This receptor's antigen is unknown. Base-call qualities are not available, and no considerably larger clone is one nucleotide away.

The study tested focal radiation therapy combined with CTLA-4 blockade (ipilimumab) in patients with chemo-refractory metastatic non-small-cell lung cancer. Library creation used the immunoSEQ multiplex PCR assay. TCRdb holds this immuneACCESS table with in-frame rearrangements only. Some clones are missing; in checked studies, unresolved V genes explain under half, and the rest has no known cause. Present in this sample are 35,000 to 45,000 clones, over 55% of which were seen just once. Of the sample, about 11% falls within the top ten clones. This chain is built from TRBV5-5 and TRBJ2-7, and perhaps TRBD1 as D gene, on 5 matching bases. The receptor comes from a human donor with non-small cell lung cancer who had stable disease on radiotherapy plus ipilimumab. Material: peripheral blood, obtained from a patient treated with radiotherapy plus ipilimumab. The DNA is TGTGCCAGCAGCTTTTTGGGGCCCGAGCAGTACTTC. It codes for CASSFLGPEQYF.